This T cell receptor beta chain was captured by sequencing in a study of T cell responses to AZD1222 COVID-19 vaccine. Whole-study findings and limits: Baseline testing showed seropositivity in only six AZD1222 recipients. Spike-specific TCR depth and breadth grew after two AZD1222 doses.

The CDR3 extends over 15 amino acids. The germline V and J ends were trimmed by 0 bases and 6 bases, with 13 bases remaining between them. Germline assignment: CDR1 SGHRS and CDR2 YFSETQ. This clone appeared a few times. Its antigen is not identified. Using immunoSEQ multiplex PCR, the repertoire was profiled, and TCRdb retains in-frame clones only, with some absent. The table includes roughly 160,000 clones, more than 70% detected once. This sequence joins TRBV5-1 and TRBJ2-1, with D unresolved. This receptor was taken from an adult in good health. The sample consisted of peripheral blood, taken on day 0 of AZD1222 vaccination. The CDR3 reads CASSLEGYSGNEQFF. CDR3 in DNA: TGCGCCAGCAGCTTGGAAGGGTATTCTGGCAATGAGCAGTTCTTC.